The text below deals with one T cell receptor beta chain. The data were produced by immunoSEQ multiplex PCR, yet TCRdb's version contains in-frame clones alone and is incomplete. This sample has 2 million to 2.5 million clones, with roughly 95% found just once. The entry originates in a study of shared clonotypes between healthy human individuals. Naive CD8 populations comprised CD45RO-negative cells positively selected for CCR7, excluding terminally differentiated effector memory CD45RA+ cells. The V gene's germline CDR1 is SGHDN and CDR2 FVKESK. Trimming took 0 bases from V and 9 from J, leaving 6 bases between them. The CDR3 extends over 12 amino acids.

The rearrangement joins TRBV14 to TRBJ2-1, with no clear D. The sequencing input was naive CD8+ T cells sorted from blood. The TCR sequence derives from a man aged 18 to 35 in good health. The CDR3 DNA sequence: TGTGCCAGCAGCCAAGACTTCGGTGAGCAGTTCTTC. It specifies CASSQDFGEQFF.